The 11 T cell receptor beta chains reported below all come from one sample, sequenced in a study. In TCRdb, the 5' RACE reads were re-called with MiXCR into one record per CDR3 protein. This table has around 33,000 distinct CDR3 sequences, around a quarter appearing once. The sequencing input was memory CD4+ T cells sorted from blood. Subset denoted: memory CD4+ T cells, CD4+CD45RO+CD25-. All receptors derive from a female donor with breast cancer.

CDR3 DNA sequence: TGCAGTGCTAGTGGACTAGCGGGAGTAACGGGAACCTACGAGCAGTACTTC. Its protein is CSASGLAGVTGTYEQYF. This chain joins TRBV20-1 and TRBJ2-7, with TRBD2 matching over 13 bases. Germline V gives CDR1 DFQATT, CDR2 SNEGSKA (reference sequence). V gave up 3 bases and J gave up 2 bases; unmatched junction bases: 10. This CDR3 region has 17 residues.

The chain combines TRBV20-1 with TRBJ2-3; the match to TRBD2 covers 11 bases. From germline, CDR1 is DFQATT and CDR2 SNEGSKA (reference sequence). The trim removed 6 bases at V and 2 bases at J, leaving 7 bases unmatched. The CDR3 runs to 15 residues. CDR3: CSAAGTSGPTDTQYF. For the CDR3, the DNA is TGCAGTGCAGCCGGGACTAGCGGACCCACAGATACGCAGTATTTT.

This clonotype was seen a handful of times. The chain employs TRBV7-9 and TRBJ1-1, with no clear D. The V end was cut by 5 bases, the J end by 0 bases, with 16 bases between. The germline CDR1 and CDR2 sequences are SEHNR and FQNEAQ (reference sequence). This CDR3 has 16 amino acids. Here the CDR3 reads CASSPWAADLNTEAFF. As DNA, the CDR3 is TGTGCCAGCAGCCCATGGGCAGCCGATTTGAACACTGAAGCTTTCTTT.

The V and J genes are TRBV5-6 and TRBJ2-1; the D is unclear. From germline, CDR1 is SGHDT and CDR2 YYEEEE. CDR3 length: 16 amino acids. The germline V and J ends were trimmed by 0 bases and 0 bases, with 10 bases remaining between them. CDR3 protein: CASSLAASSSYNEQFF. DNA for the CDR3: TGTGCCAGCAGCTTGGCCGCCTCTAGCTCCTACAATGAGCAGTTCTTC.

A note on this clonotype: This sequence may be a read error, since a much larger clone differs from it by one base. This sequence joins TRBV9 and TRBJ2-7, with 9 positions matching TRBD2. The length of the CDR3 is 14 residues. Per the germline V gene, CDR1 is SGDLS and CDR2 is YYNGEE. The CDR3 DNA sequence: TGTGCCGGCAGCGTAGCTAGCGGGAACTACGAGCAGTACTTC. This codes for CAGSVASGNYEQYF.

In this sample, this clonotype is medium-sized. The germline gene is not matched at one end of the junction; a read error may be the cause. The chain employs TRBV12-3 or TRBV12-4 and TRBJ1-1; D may be TRBD1 (6 bases). CDR3 length: 14 residues. The CDR3 DNA reads as TGTGCCAGCACTTTACAGGGCCTGAACACTGAAGCTTTCTTT. Its translation: CASTLQGLNTEAFF.

As for this clonotype: A read error may be the cause here, since a much bigger clone is one base away. The gene calls are TRBV6-1 and TRBJ2-7; no clear D gene. CDR1 and CDR2 from the germline V gene are MNHNS and SASEGT. The CDR3 totals 14 residues. The CDR3 sequence is CTSSEYGTTYEQYF. The CDR3 DNA reads TGTACCAGCAGTGAATATGGAACAACCTACGAGCAGTACTTC.

The rearrangement joins TRBV5-4 to TRBJ2-1; D remains unclear. V lost 0 bases and J lost 10, with 8 bases in between. Germline CDR1 is SGHNT and CDR2 is YYREEE (reference sequence). CDR3 size: 12 residues. The CDR3 region is CASSLVTTEQFF. The CDR3 bases are TGTGCCAGCAGCTTGGTAACAACGGAGCAGTTCTTC.

The chain couples TRBV12-3 or TRBV12-4 to TRBJ2-5; 7 bases are shared with TRBD1. The CDR3 is 14 amino acids. V was clipped by 5 bases and J by 2 bases; unmatched bases: 5. In DNA form, the CDR3 reads TGTGCCAGCAGTCTGGTGGACAGGCAAGAGACCCAGTACTTC. Protein product: CASSLVDRQETQYF.

In regard to this clonotype: This could be a read error, since a much larger clone is one nucleotide away. J is TRBJ2-3 and V is TRBV27; TRBD2 is a possible D gene (5 bases). Germline assignment: CDR1 MNHEY and CDR2 SMNVEV (reference sequence). The CDR3 has 15 residues. The V and J ends lost 4 bases and 0 bases respectively, with 11 bases between them. The CDR3 DNA follows: TGTGCCAGCAGTTCCGGACGGGGTAGCACAGATACGCAGTATTTT. It codes for CASSSGRGSTDTQYF.

This clonotype was seen many times. V usage is TRBV4-3 and J usage is TRBJ2-3, with a weak D call TRBD2 (5 bases). V shed 0 bases and J shed 1 base, with 20 bases lying between them. CDR3 size: 19 residues. The germline V gene encodes CDR1 LGHNA and CDR2 YSLEER. CDR3: CASSQDRPILGGGTDTQYF. In DNA form, the CDR3 reads TGCGCCAGCAGCCAAGATCGGCCGATACTAGGAGGAGGCACAGATACGCAGTATTTT.